The clone carrying this TCR beta chain came up a few times. This entry belongs to a study of early T cells in non-severe SARS-CoV-2 infection. Attachment of unique molecular identifiers to individual cDNA molecules was performed. TCRdb analysed the 5' RACE reads with MiXCR anew, one entry per CDR3 protein. The sample contains 100,000 to 120,000 distinct CDR3 sequences, around 10% of which appear only once. Trimming removed 6 bases from V and 5 bases from J; junction bases left unmatched: 1. Germline V gene lookup returns CDR1 MNHEY and CDR2 SVGEGT. The length of the CDR3 is 14 residues. This receptor was identified in an adult who was a healthcare worker with PCR-confirmed SARS-CoV-2 infection or an uninfected control (not recorded which). The chain employs TRBV6-2 or TRBV6-3 and TRBJ2-1; 13 bases agree with TRBD2. The source material was whole blood. In DNA form, the CDR3 reads TGTGCCAGCAGAGGGACTAGCGGGAACAATGAGCAGTTCTTC. It specifies CASRGTSGNNEQFF.